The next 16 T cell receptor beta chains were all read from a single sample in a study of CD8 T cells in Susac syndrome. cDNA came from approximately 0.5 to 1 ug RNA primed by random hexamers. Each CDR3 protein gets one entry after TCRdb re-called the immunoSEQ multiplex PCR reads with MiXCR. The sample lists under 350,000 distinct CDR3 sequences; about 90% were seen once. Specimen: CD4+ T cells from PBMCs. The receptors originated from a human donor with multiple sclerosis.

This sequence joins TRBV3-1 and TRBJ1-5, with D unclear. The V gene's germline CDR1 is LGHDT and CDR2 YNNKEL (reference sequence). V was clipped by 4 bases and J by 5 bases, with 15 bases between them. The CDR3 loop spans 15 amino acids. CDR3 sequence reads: CASSRDLLSDQPQHF. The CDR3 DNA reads TGTGCCAGCAGCCGGGATCTTCTTTCTGATCAGCCCCAGCATTTT.

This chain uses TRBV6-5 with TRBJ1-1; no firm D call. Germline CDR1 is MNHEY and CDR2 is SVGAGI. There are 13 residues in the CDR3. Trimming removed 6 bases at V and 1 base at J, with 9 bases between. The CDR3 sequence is CASSRQTNTEAFF. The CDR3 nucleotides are TGTGCCAGCAGCCGTCAGACGAACACTGAAGCTTTCTTT.

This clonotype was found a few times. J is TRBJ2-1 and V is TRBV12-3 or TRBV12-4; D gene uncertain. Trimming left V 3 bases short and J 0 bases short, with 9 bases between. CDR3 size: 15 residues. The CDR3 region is CASSLGSSSYNEQFF. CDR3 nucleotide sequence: TGTGCCAGCAGTTTGGGGTCTAGCTCCTACAATGAGCAGTTCTTC.

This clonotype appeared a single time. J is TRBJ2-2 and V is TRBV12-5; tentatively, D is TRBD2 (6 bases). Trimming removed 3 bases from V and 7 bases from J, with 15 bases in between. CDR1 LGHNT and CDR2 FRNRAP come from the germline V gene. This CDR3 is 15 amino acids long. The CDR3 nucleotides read TGTGCTAGTGGTTTCCCCGGGAGAAGGGGCGGGGAGCTGTTTTTT. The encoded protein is CASGFPGRRGGELFF.

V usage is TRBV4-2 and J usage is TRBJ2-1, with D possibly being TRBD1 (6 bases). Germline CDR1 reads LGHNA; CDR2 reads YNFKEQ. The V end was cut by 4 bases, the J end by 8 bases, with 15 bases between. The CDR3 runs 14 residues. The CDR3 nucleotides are TGTGCCAGCAGCCGGGTGAGGGGGTTGGATGAGCAGTTCTTC. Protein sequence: CASSRVRGLDEQFF.

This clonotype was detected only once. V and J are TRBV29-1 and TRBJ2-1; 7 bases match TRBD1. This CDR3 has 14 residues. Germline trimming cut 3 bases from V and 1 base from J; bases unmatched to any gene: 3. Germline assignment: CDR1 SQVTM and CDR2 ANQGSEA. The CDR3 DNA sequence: TGCAGCGTTGACCCGACAGGGTCCTACAATGAGCAGTTCTTC. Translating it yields CSVDPTGSYNEQFF.

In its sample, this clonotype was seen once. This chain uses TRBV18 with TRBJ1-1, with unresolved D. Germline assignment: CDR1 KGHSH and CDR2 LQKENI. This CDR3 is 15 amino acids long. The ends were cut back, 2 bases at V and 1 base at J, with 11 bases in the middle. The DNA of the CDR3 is TGTGCCAGCTCACCAATCGAACAGAGGAACACTGAAGCTTTCTTT. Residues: CASSPIEQRNTEAFF.

CDR3 amino acids: CASSLRAGFGPTNEKLFF. The CDR3 DNA reads as TGTGCCAGCAGCTTACGGGCAGGGTTTGGCCCAACTAATGAAAAACTGTTTTTT. V and J are TRBV27 and TRBJ1-4; D is perhaps TRBD1 (5 bases). The CDR3 loop spans 18 amino acids. Germline V gives CDR1 MNHEY, CDR2 SMNVEV (reference sequence). V gave up 6 bases and J gave up 0 bases, with 20 bases separating them.

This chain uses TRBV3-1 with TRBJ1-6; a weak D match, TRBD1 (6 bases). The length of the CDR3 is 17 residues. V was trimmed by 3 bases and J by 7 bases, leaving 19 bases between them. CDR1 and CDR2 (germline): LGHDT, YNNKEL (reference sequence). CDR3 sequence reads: CASSQPTQGAWNSPLHF. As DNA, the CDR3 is TGTGCCAGCAGCCAGCCCACACAGGGTGCGTGGAATTCACCCCTCCACTTT.

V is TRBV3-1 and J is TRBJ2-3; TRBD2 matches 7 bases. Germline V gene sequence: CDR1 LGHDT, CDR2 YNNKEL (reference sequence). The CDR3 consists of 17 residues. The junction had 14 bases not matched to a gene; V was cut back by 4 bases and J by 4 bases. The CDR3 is CASSPREERDPADTQYF. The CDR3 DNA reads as TGTGCCAGCAGCCCCCGTGAAGAGCGGGACCCGGCAGATACGCAGTATTTT.

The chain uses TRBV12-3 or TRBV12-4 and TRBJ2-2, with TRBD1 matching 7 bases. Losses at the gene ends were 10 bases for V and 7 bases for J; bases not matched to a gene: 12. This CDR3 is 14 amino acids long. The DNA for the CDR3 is TGTGCCACCCGACAGGGATATGATGGCGGGGAGCTGTTTTTT. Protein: CATRQGYDGGELFF.

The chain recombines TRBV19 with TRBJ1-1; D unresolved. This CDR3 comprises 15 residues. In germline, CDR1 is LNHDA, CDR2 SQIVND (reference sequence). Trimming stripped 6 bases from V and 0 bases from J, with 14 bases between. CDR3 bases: TGTGCCAGTAGAGTGGGCAGCTTCATGAACACTGAAGCTTTCTTT. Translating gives CASRVGSFMNTEAFF.

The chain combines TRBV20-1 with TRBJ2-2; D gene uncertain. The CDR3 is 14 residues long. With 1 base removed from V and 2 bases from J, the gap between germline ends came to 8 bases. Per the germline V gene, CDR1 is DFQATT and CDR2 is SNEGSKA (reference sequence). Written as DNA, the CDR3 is TGCAGTGCTAGAGGTGGCCACAACACCGGGGAGCTGTTTTTT. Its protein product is CSARGGHNTGELFF.

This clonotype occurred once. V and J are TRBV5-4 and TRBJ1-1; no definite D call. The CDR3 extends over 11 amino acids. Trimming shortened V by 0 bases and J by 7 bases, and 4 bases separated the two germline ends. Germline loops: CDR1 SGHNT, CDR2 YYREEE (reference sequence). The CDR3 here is CASSLEGEAFF. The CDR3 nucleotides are TGTGCCAGCAGCTTGGAAGGTGAAGCTTTCTTT.

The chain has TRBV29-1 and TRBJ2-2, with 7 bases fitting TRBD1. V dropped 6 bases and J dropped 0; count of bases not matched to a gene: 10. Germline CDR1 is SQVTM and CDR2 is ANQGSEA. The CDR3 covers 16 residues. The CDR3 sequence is CSVARGGTANTGELFF. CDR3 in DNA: TGCAGCGTCGCTAGGGGTGGGACAGCGAACACCGGGGAGCTGTTTTTT.

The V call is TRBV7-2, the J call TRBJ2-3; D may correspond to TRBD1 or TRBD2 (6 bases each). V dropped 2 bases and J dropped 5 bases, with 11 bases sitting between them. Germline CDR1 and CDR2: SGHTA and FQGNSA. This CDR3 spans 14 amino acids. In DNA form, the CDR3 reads TGTGCCAGCAGCTTATCGGGGGCGGAAGATACGCAGTATTTT. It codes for CASSLSGAEDTQYF.